A selection of T cell receptor beta chains follows, all from one sample in a study of blood T cell repertoires in COVID-19. This table comes from immunoSEQ multiplex PCR, and its TCRdb copy is limited to in-frame clones, with some not included. The sample records roughly 570,000 clones, approximately 88% being singletons. What was sequenced was peripheral blood. The receptors shown here come from a woman between 50 and 59 years old with COVID-19, enrolled during active disease. Each CDR3 is given with its conserved first and last residue.

j_call cdr3_length v_call cdr3_aa
TRBJ2-2 16 TRBV5-4 CASSLPTGPNTGELFF
TRBJ2-7 14 TRBV27 CASSLAGTSAEQYF
TRBJ2-7 16 TRBV18 CASSPSAGTVDYEQYF
TRBJ2-5 15 TRBV11-2 CASTPTGGSIETQYF
TRBJ2-3 16 TRBV29-1 CSVPTTSGLAGVTQYF
TRBJ2-3 16 TRBV5-1 CASSSLGERGTDTQYF
TRBJ1-1 13 TRBV27 CASSLRPGTEAFF
TRBJ1-4 15 TRBV18 CASSLKTGLNEKLFF
TRBJ2-7 11 TRBV20-1 CSALPEDEQYF
TRBJ2-3 15 TRBV6-6 CASSRTVPSTDTQYF
TRBJ2-3 13 TRBV29-1 CSVLAGGRDTQYF
TRBJ1-1 12 TRBV7-9 CASSAGTGEAFF
TRBJ1-2 12 TRBV5-4 CASSWDSQGYTF
TRBJ2-7 14 TRBV4-1 CASSQWRGYYEQYF
TRBJ2-3 12 TRBV12-3/TRBV12-4 CASSVSTDTQYF
TRBJ1-1 15 TRBV21-1 CASTQKQQGNTEAFF